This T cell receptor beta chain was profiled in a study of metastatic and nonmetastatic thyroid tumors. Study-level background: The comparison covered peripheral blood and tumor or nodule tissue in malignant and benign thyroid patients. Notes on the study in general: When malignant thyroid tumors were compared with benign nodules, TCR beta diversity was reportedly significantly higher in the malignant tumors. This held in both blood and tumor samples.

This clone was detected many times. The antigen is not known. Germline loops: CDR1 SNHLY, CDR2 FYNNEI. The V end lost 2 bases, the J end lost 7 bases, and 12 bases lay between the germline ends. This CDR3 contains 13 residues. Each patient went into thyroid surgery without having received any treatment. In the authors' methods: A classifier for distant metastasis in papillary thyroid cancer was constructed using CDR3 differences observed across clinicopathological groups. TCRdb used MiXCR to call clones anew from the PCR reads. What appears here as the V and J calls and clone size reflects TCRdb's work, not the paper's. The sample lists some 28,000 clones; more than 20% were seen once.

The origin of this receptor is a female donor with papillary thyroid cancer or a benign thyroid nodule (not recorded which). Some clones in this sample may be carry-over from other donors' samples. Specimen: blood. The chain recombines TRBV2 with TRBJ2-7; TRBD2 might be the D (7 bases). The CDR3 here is CASSERGAGEQYF. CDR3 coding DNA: TGTGCCAGCAGTGAACGGGGGGCTGGGGAGCAGTACTTC.